Listed here are 13 T cell receptor beta chains from one sample, sequenced in a study of blood T cell repertoires in COVID-19. This table comes from immunoSEQ multiplex PCR, and its TCRdb copy is limited to in-frame clones, with some not included. Altogether 90,000 to 110,000 clones are present, about four fifths being singletons, with the ten largest covering 15% to 17%. Sequencing was done on a sample of peripheral blood. The receptors originated from an elderly woman with acute or convalescent COVID-19.

By proportion, this clone is medium-sized (0.01 to 0.1%). The chain links TRBV28 to TRBJ1-5, with TRBD1 matching 7 bases. The CDR3 contains 15 residues. Germline lookup yields CDR1 MDHEN and CDR2 SYDVKM. The trim removed 5 bases at V and 4 bases at J, leaving 8 bases unmatched. The CDR3 DNA is TGTGCCAGCAGTGTCTGGGACAGAGAAAATCAGCCCCAGCATTTT. It translates to CASSVWDRENQPQHF.

The chain has TRBV5-6 and TRBJ2-2; TRBD2 is a possible D gene (5 bases). V gave up 3 bases and J gave up 4 bases, with 16 bases separating them. The CDR3 extends over 16 amino acids. The germline CDR1 and CDR2 sequences are SGHDT and YYEEEE. CDR3 in DNA: TGTGCCAGCAGCTCCCTGAACTTAGAGGGCACCGGGGAGCTGTTTTTT. This gives the protein CASSSLNLEGTGELFF. The full variable domain, its missing parts supplied by reference TRBV5-6 and TRBJ2-2, is DAGVTQSPTHLIKTRGQQVTLRCSPKSGHDTVSWYQQALGQGPQFIFQYYEEEERQRGNFPDRFSGHQFPNYSSELNVNALLLGDSALYLCASSSLNLEGTGELFFGEGSRLTVL.

J is TRBJ2-7 and V is TRBV7-2; 8 nucleotides align to TRBD1. The V segment lost 6 bases and the J segment 6 bases; nucleotides outside the gene matches: 4. The germline gives CDR1 SGHTA, CDR2 FQGNSA. The CDR3 is 12 amino acids. In DNA, the CDR3 is TGTGCCAGCAGTTCCCAGGGGGCCGAGCAGTACTTC. Its protein product is CASSSQGAEQYF.

This chain connects TRBV2 to TRBJ1-6; 10 nucleotides agree with TRBD1. The CDR3 spans 15 residues. CDR1 and CDR2 from the germline V gene are SNHLY and FYNNEI. Losses at the gene ends were 7 bases for V and 11 bases for J; bases not matched to a gene: 11. CDR3 sequence reads: CASTARQGAGTPLHF. The CDR3 DNA is TGTGCCAGCACCGCCCGACAGGGGGCCGGGACACCCCTCCACTTT. Filled out from reference TRBV2 and TRBJ1-6, the complete variable domain reads EPEVTQTPSHQVTQMGQEVILRCVPISNHLYFYWYRQILGQKVEFLVSFYNNEISEKSEIFDDQFSVERPDGSNFTLKIRSTKLEDSAMYFCASTARQGAGTPLHFGNGTRLTVT.

This clone was detected once. V usage is TRBV5-6 and J usage is TRBJ1-1; no clear D. Germline CDR1 and CDR2: SGHDT and YYEEEE. The CDR3 spans 14 residues. Between the trimmed V and J ends, which lost 4 bases and 3 bases, there was a span of 13 bases. The DNA of the CDR3 is TGTGCCAGCAGCCCGGATTCCGAGGACACTGAAGCTTTCTTT. This translates into CASSPDSEDTEAFF.

The chain combines TRBV2 with TRBJ1-2, with TRBD1 matching 7 bases. J was trimmed by 1 base and V by 6 bases; bases with no gene match: 8. The germline V gene has CDR1 SNHLY and CDR2 FYNNEI. This CDR3 is built from 15 residues. CDR3 residues: CASRAQTGSNYGYTF. The CDR3 coding sequence is TGTGCCAGCAGGGCCCAGACAGGGAGTAACTATGGCTACACCTTC. Using reference TRBV2 and TRBJ1-2 for the parts outside the CDR3, the full variable domain is EPEVTQTPSHQVTQMGQEVILRCVPISNHLYFYWYRQILGQKVEFLVSFYNNEISEKSEIFDDQFSVERPDGSNFTLKIRSTKLEDSAMYFCASRAQTGSNYGYTFGSGTRLTVV.

J is TRBJ1-1 and V is TRBV5-4; 7 bases are shared with TRBD1. Germline V gene lookup returns CDR1 SGHNT and CDR2 YYREEE (reference sequence). The CDR3 has 15 amino acids. V shed 3 bases, J shed 4 bases, and the junction held 9 bases outside the gene matches. CDR3 sequence (DNA): TGTGCCAGCAGCTCGTTAACAGGGGTTGCCACTGAAGCTTTCTTT. Its protein is CASSSLTGVATEAFF.

The chain has TRBV10-3 and TRBJ2-5; possible D gene TRBD1, 6 bases. The CDR3 covers 14 residues. V lost 3 bases and J 3 bases, leaving 11 bases between the germline ends. The germline V gene has CDR1 ENHRY and CDR2 SYGVKD. The CDR3 here is CAISEGRGKETQYF. The CDR3 nucleotides read TGTGCCATCAGTGAAGGCAGGGGTAAAGAGACCCAGTACTTC.

This clone was observed a handful of times. This rearrangement joins TRBV4-3 to TRBJ1-3; no clear D. The V end lost 0 bases, the J end lost 0 bases, and 6 bases lay between the germline ends. This CDR3 contains 15 residues. Germline V gives CDR1 LGHNA, CDR2 YSLEER. The CDR3: CASSQDSSSGNTIYF. The CDR3 coding sequence is TGCGCCAGCAGCCAAGATTCGAGCTCTGGAAACACCATATATTTT.

This clone was found once. V is TRBV28 and J is TRBJ1-2; TRBD1 might be the D (5 bases). Germline values: CDR1 MDHEN, CDR2 SYDVKM. This CDR3 spans 13 amino acids. V lost 3 bases to trimming and J lost 6 bases, with 11 bases between them. CDR3: CASSFSGGNGYTF. The CDR3 bases are TGTGCCAGCAGTTTTTCCGGGGGTAATGGCTACACCTTC.

This clone was observed a single time. The genes are TRBV11-3 and TRBJ2-1, with D possibly matching TRBD2 (5 bases). The CDR3 length is 14 residues. Germline CDR1 reads SGHNT; CDR2 reads YENEEA. The V and J ends lost 5 bases and 9 bases respectively, with 17 bases between them. The CDR3 region is CASSPRASGGEQFF. Written as DNA, the CDR3 is TGTGCCAGCAGCCCCCGGGCCAGCGGAGGTGAGCAGTTCTTC.

The V call is TRBV5-1, the J call TRBJ2-1; 10 bases are a match to TRBD2. CDR3 size: 15 residues. Germline CDR1 and CDR2: SGHRS and YFSETQ. Germline trimming cut 0 bases from V and 10 bases from J; bases unmatched to any gene: 7. The CDR3 nucleotides are TGCGCCAGCAGCTTGGGGCTAGCGGGAGAGGTGGAGCAGTTCTTC. Its translation: CASSLGLAGEVEQFF.

V is TRBV7-2 and J is TRBJ2-5; 8 nucleotides match TRBD1. J lost 1 base, V lost 5 bases, and 6 bases had no gene match. The CDR3 is 15 residues long. Germline V gene sequence: CDR1 SGHTA, CDR2 FQGNSA. The DNA for the CDR3 is TGTGCCAGCAGCCAGGGGCAGGGGGCCCAAGAGACCCAGTACTTC. It yields the protein CASSQGQGAQETQYF.